Listed below are T cell receptor beta chains from one sample, sequenced in a study of early T cells in non-severe SARS-CoV-2 infection. TCRdb analysed the 5' RACE reads with MiXCR anew, one entry per CDR3 protein. The table includes roughly 63,000 distinct CDR3 sequences, about an eighth detected once. The sample consisted of whole blood. The receptors here all came from an adult who was a healthcare worker with PCR-confirmed SARS-CoV-2 infection or an uninfected control (not recorded which). The CDR3 runs from the conserved cysteine through the conserved F or W. D genes are given only for firm matches. Rows may omit the clone size; those that give it use once, few, many or a size class.

>TRBJ1-5|many|TRBV6-2/TRBV6-3|18|.
TGTGCCAGCAGTTACCTGGAGAGTACAGGGTTATGGAATCAGCCCCAGCATTTT
CASSYLESTGLWNQPQHF
>TRBJ2-7|many|TRBV7-9|13|.
TGTGCCAGCAGTCTCAGGGGCCCCTACGAGCAGTACTTC
CASSLRGPYEQYF
>TRBJ2-3|.|TRBV4-1|13|.
TGCGCCAGCAGCCAGGCTCACACAGATACGCAGTATTTT
CASSQAHTDTQYF
>TRBJ2-1|.|TRBV2|15|TRBD2
TGTGCCAGCAGACGGGGGGGGAGCTCCTACAATGAGCAGTTCTTC
CASRRGGSSYNEQFF
>TRBJ1-5|many|TRBV30|13|.
TGTGCCTGGAGTACACAGGGTGATCAGCCCCAGCATTTT
CAWSTQGDQPQHF
>TRBJ2-5|many|TRBV10-2|15|.
TGCGCCAGTCTACCAAACCGAGGACGGCAAGAGACCCAGTACTTC
CASLPNRGRQETQYF
>TRBJ1-4|many|TRBV12-3/TRBV12-4|15|.
TGTGCCAGCAGTTTGGGCAGCACAACTAATGAAAAACTGTTTTTT
CASSLGSTTNEKLFF
>TRBJ2-7|many|TRBV11-3|11|.
TGTGCCAGCAGCTTAGGGAACGAGCAGTACTTC
CASSLGNEQYF
>TRBJ2-7|many|TRBV14|18|TRBD2
TGTGCCAGCAGCCAAGATACTAGCGGGGGTCTGAGAGACTACGAGCAGTACTTC
CASSQDTSGGLRDYEQYF
>TRBJ1-3|many|TRBV13|14|.
TGTGCCAGCACCAGGGAAACTGGCGGAAACACCATATATTTT
CASTRETGGNTIYF
>TRBJ1-4|many|TRBV19|13|.
TGTGCCGCGGCTCAGGGGCGCAATGAAAAACTGTTTTTT
CAAAQGRNEKLFF
>TRBJ2-3|few|TRBV6-6|18|TRBD2
TGTGCCAGCAGTTACTCGAAAGCTCTTAGCGGGGAGGAAGATACGCAGTATTTT
CASSYSKALSGEEDTQYF
>TRBJ1-3|many|TRBV2|15|.
TGTGCCAGCAGTGAGGGCAGACTCTCTGGAAACACCATATATTTT
CASSEGRLSGNTIYF
>TRBJ2-2|few|TRBV12-3/TRBV12-4|19|TRBD1
TGTGCCAGCAGTTTATATGGAAGGTGGGACAGGAGGTTCGCCGGGGAGCTGTTTTTT
CASSLYGRWDRRFAGELFF
>TRBJ2-5|many|TRBV18|14|.
TGTGCCAGCTCACCATCCCCCTCCCAAGAGACCCAGTACTTC
CASSPSPSQETQYF
>TRBJ2-2|many|TRBV6-6|15|.
TGTGCCAGCAGCCCCGGGACTCCGAACACCGGGGAGCTGTTTTTT
CASSPGTPNTGELFF
>TRBJ1-6|many|TRBV10-1|13|.
TGCGCCAGCAGTGAATGGGTTAATTCACCCCTCCACTTT
CASSEWVNSPLHF
>TRBJ2-5|many|TRBV7-8|13|.
TGTGCCAGCATTCTGGTTCAGCCGGGGGCCCAGTACTTC
CASILVQPGAQYF
>TRBJ2-5|.|TRBV3-1|16|TRBD2
TGTGCCAGCAGCCAACTACTAGCGGGGGGGACCCAGACCCAGTACTTC
CASSQLLAGGTQTQYF
>TRBJ1-5|many|TRBV27|13|.
TGTGCCAGCAGTTTATCGGGAAATCAGCCCCAGCATTTT
CASSLSGNQPQHF
>TRBJ1-4|few|TRBV6-5|14|.
TGTGCCAGCAGTTACTCGAGGAATAATGAAAAACTGTTTTTT
CASSYSRNNEKLFF
>TRBJ2-2|many|TRBV6-6|15|TRBD1
TGTGCCAGCAGCTTGGACAGGGGGATCACCGGGGAGCTGTTTTTT
CASSLDRGITGELFF
>TRBJ2-5|.|TRBV4-2|13|TRBD2
TGTGCCAGCAGCCCCGCTAGCGGGGGCGCACAGTACTTC
CASSPASGGAQYF
>TRBJ1-3|many|TRBV14|13|.
TGTGCCAGCAGCCAAGATCCAGGAAACACCATATATTTT
CASSQDPGNTIYF
>TRBJ1-1|.|TRBV6-2/TRBV6-3|12|TRBD1
TGTGCCACAAGGACAGGGATGATTGAAGCTTTCTTT
CATRTGMIEAFF
>TRBJ1-1|many|TRBV5-1|16|TRBD1
TGCGCCAGCAGCCATCCGACAGGGCCCATGAACACTGAAGCTTTCTTT
CASSHPTGPMNTEAFF
>TRBJ2-6|many|TRBV20-1|15|TRBD1
TGCAGTGCCGGGACAGGGGGAACCGGGGCCAACGTCCTGACTTTC
CSAGTGGTGANVLTF
>TRBJ2-5|many|TRBV12-3/TRBV12-4|15|TRBD2
TGTGCCAGCAGTCGGGGACTAGCGGGGATGGAGACCCAGTACTTC
CASSRGLAGMETQYF